These 20 T cell receptor beta chains originate from one sample sequenced in a study of control samples from healthy donors and cancer patients. TCRdb's table, derived via immunoSEQ multiplex PCR, lists solely in-frame clones and lacks some. The table shows about 110,000 clones, with roughly 79% occurring only once. Source material: blood. These receptors were obtained from a man between 18 and 29 years old in good health.

The chain carries TRBV11-2 and TRBJ1-1; the D gene is possibly TRBD1 (5 bases). The CDR3 is 20 amino acids. Deletions cut 0 bases from V and 5 bases from J, with 28 bases between. In germline, CDR1 is SGHAT, CDR2 FQNNGV. The CDR3 DNA is TGTGCCAGCAGCTTAGATGGGTTGGGCCGGAATTTATTGAAGGGGACTGAAGCTTTCTTT. Encoded protein: CASSLDGLGRNLLKGTEAFF.

The chain recombines TRBV20-1 with TRBJ2-3, with D tentatively TRBD2 (5 bases). Trimming took off 7 bases at V and 4 bases at J, with 9 bases between the two ends. The CDR3 sequence is 11 residues long. Germline V CDR1 and CDR2: DFQATT, SNEGSKA (reference sequence). The CDR3, as DNA: TGCAGTGGGGAGTATCCAGATACGCAGTATTTT. Its translation: CSGEYPDTQYF.

This clone has more than one count but fewer than ten. This rearrangement joins TRBV5-6 to TRBJ2-2; D not resolved. The CDR3 runs 11 residues. Germline CDR1 reads SGHDT; CDR2 reads YYEEEE. V was shortened by 4 bases and J by 4 bases, with 2 bases between the two germline ends. The CDR3 DNA reads TGTGCCAGCAGCGTCACCGGGGAGCTGTTTTTT. As protein: CASSVTGELFF.

This chain links TRBV24-1 with TRBJ2-5, with D tentatively TRBD2 (7 bases). This CDR3 comprises 15 residues. The V gene's germline CDR1 is KGHDR and CDR2 SFDVKD. With 4 bases removed from V and 5 bases from J, the gap between germline ends came to 16 bases. For the CDR3, the DNA is TGTGCCACCAGTGACCTTACAGGGAGGGAGGAGACCCAGTACTTC. This gives the protein CATSDLTGREETQYF.

This chain joins TRBV7-9 and TRBJ2-7; D gene uncertain. The V and J ends lost 1 base and 1 base respectively, with 8 bases between them. This CDR3 is 14 amino acids long. Per the germline V gene, CDR1 is SEHNR and CDR2 is FQNEAQ (reference sequence). The CDR3 nucleotides read TGTGCCAGCAGCTTAGGGGGTTTGTCCTACGAGCAGTACTTC. Translation gives CASSLGGLSYEQYF.

This chain connects TRBV27 to TRBJ2-1; 8 bases are shared with TRBD1. Germline trimming cut 1 base from V and 6 bases from J; bases unmatched to any gene: 5. The CDR3 sequence is 15 residues long. Germline-derived CDR1 and CDR2 are MNHEY and SMNVEV (reference sequence). CDR3 amino acids: CASSLLGQASNEQFF. The DNA for the CDR3 is TGTGCCAGCAGTTTATTGGGACAGGCCTCCAATGAGCAGTTCTTC.

This clone was seen only once. J is TRBJ1-2 and V is TRBV27; D not resolved. Germline assignment: CDR1 MNHEY and CDR2 SMNVEV (reference sequence). The CDR3 runs to 15 residues. Trimming took 3 bases from V and 8 from J, leaving 19 bases between them. DNA of the CDR3: TGTGCCAGCAGTTTGGCTTCCGATTCATCCGGCGGCTACACCTTC. Translation gives CASSLASDSSGGYTF.

The chain uses TRBV5-5 and TRBJ2-6; TRBD2 agrees at 7 bases. Germline V gives CDR1 SGHKS, CDR2 YYEKEE (reference sequence). The ends lost 4 bases at V and 4 bases at J; junction bases unmatched: 8. CDR3 length equals 16 residues. CDR3 region: CASSPPGGTGANVLTF. For the CDR3, the DNA is TGTGCCAGCAGCCCCCCGGGGGGTACAGGGGCCAACGTCCTGACTTTC. The entire variable domain, with the rest obtained from reference TRBV5-5 and TRBJ2-6, is as follows: DAGVTQSPTHLIKTRGQQVTLRCSPISGHKSVSWYQQVLGQGPQFIFQYYEKEERGRGNFPDRFSARQFPNYSSELNVNALLLGDSALYLCASSPPGGTGANVLTFGAGSRLTVL.

The J gene is TRBJ2-5, the V gene TRBV5-1, with 7 bases fitting TRBD1. V shed 0 bases and J 10 bases; nucleotides not matched to a gene: 18. The CDR3 contains 17 residues. Germline values: CDR1 SGHRS, CDR2 YFSETQ. The CDR3 bases are TGCGCCAGCAGCTTGGATAGAGGATCCCGGGACAGCAGGCACCAGTACTTC. Translated, it gives CASSLDRGSRDSRHQYF.

This clone was picked up one time. This sequence joins TRBV7-8 and TRBJ1-1, with 7 bases matching TRBD1. V lost 2 bases to trimming and J lost 1 base; unmatched junction nucleotides: 4. The CDR3 has 15 residues. CDR1 and CDR2 (germline): SGHVS, FQNEAQ. The CDR3 DNA sequence: TGTGCCAGCAGCTTACGCGGACAGGCGAACACTGAAGCTTTCTTT. Translation gives CASSLRGQANTEAFF. Drawing the rest from reference TRBV7-8 and TRBJ1-1, the complete variable domain is GAGVSQSPRYKVAKRGQDVALRCDPISGHVSLFWYQQALGQGPEFLTYFQNEAQLDKSGLPSDRFFAERPEGSVSTLKIQRTQQEDSAVYLCASSLRGQANTEAFFGQGTRLTVV.

The genes are TRBV19 and TRBJ1-2; a weak D match, TRBD1 (5 bases). In germline, CDR1 is LNHDA, CDR2 SQIVND (reference sequence). V dropped 7 bases and J dropped 6 bases, with 15 bases sitting between them. The CDR3 extends over 13 amino acids. The CDR3 protein is CASTATEGHGYTF. DNA for the CDR3: TGTGCCAGTACCGCGACAGAGGGGCATGGCTACACCTTC.

The chain combines TRBV3-1 (or the pseudogene TRBV3-2) with TRBJ2-3; a weak D match, TRBD2 (5 bases). V dropped 6 bases and J dropped 3 bases, with 10 bases sitting between them. The CDR3 has 13 amino acids. CDR1 and CDR2 (germline): LGHDT, YNNKEL (reference sequence). The CDR3 loop is CASRPGGTDTQYF. The CDR3 DNA is TGTGCCAGCAGGCCCGGAGGAACAGATACGCAGTATTTT.

V gene TRBV7-7 combines with J gene TRBJ2-5; D not certain. CDR1 is SSHAT and CDR2 is FNYEAQ in the germline V gene (reference sequence). V was trimmed by 5 bases and J by 4 bases, leaving 8 bases between them. CDR3 length equals 12 residues. CDR3 region: CASSPRPETQYF. CDR3 sequence (DNA): TGTGCCAGCAGCCCGAGGCCAGAGACCCAGTACTTC.

In its sample, this clone was seen once. The J gene is TRBJ2-7, the V gene TRBV5-1, with 9 positions matching TRBD1. The CDR3 is 15 amino acids. CDR1 is SGHRS, CDR2 YFSETQ, per germline. J lost 5 bases, V lost 0 bases, and 6 bases had no gene match. CDR3 sequence: CASSLDLDRGHEQYF. The CDR3 DNA sequence: TGCGCCAGCAGCTTGGACCTGGACAGGGGTCACGAGCAGTACTTC.

This clone was found once. The rearrangement links TRBV29-1 to TRBJ2-7, with D perhaps matching TRBD1 (6 bases). The CDR3 contains 12 residues. Germline V gene lookup returns CDR1 SQVTM and CDR2 ANQGSEA. The CDR3 bases are TGCAGTACCTATTCAGGGGACTACGAGCAGTACTTC. It encodes CSTYSGDYEQYF.

The chain recombines TRBV7-2 with TRBJ1-6; perhaps TRBD1 as D (6 bases). The germline V and J ends were trimmed by 2 bases and 0 bases, with 8 bases remaining between them. In germline, CDR1 is SGHTA, CDR2 FQGNSA. The CDR3 extends over 16 amino acids. CDR3 region: CASSLSTGSYNSPLHF. The DNA for the CDR3 is TGTGCCAGCAGCTTATCGACAGGCTCCTATAATTCACCCCTCCACTTT.

The chain couples TRBV5-1 to TRBJ1-2; D is undetermined. The germline CDR1 and CDR2 sequences are SGHRS and YFSETQ. V was cut by 4 bases and J by 5 bases, with 18 bases left in between. The CDR3 sequence is 15 residues long. The CDR3 DNA sequence: TGCGCCAGCAGCCCCGGGGAGGGTTTATTGTATGGCTACACCTTC. Its protein product is CASSPGEGLLYGYTF.

The gene calls are TRBV2 and TRBJ2-7; no definite D call. The CDR3 contains 15 residues. Germline V lookup: CDR1 SNHLY, CDR2 FYNNEI. V lost 4 bases to trimming and J lost 5 bases, with 18 bases between them. The CDR3 reads CASSVRAALRDEQYF. In nucleotides, the CDR3 is TGTGCCAGCAGTGTACGTGCGGCTCTCCGGGACGAGCAGTACTTC.

V usage is TRBV18 and J usage is TRBJ1-6; 8 nucleotides align to TRBD1. J lost 8 bases, V lost 9 bases, and 6 bases had no gene match. The CDR3 sequence is 13 residues long. Per the germline V gene, CDR1 is KGHSH and CDR2 is LQKENI. CDR3 sequence reads: CASRDRLDSPLHF. The CDR3 DNA reads as TGTGCCAGTCGGGACAGGTTAGATTCACCCCTCCACTTT.

This chain's CDR3 is CASSIKGSGYTF. DNA of the CDR3: TGTGCCAGTAGTATCAAGGGGAGTGGCTACACCTTC. The V gene is TRBV19, the J gene TRBJ1-2; possibly TRBD1 for D (5 bases). The CDR3 length is 12 residues. Per the germline V gene, CDR1 is LNHDA and CDR2 is SQIVND (reference sequence). V gave up 3 bases and J gave up 7 bases, with 9 bases separating them.